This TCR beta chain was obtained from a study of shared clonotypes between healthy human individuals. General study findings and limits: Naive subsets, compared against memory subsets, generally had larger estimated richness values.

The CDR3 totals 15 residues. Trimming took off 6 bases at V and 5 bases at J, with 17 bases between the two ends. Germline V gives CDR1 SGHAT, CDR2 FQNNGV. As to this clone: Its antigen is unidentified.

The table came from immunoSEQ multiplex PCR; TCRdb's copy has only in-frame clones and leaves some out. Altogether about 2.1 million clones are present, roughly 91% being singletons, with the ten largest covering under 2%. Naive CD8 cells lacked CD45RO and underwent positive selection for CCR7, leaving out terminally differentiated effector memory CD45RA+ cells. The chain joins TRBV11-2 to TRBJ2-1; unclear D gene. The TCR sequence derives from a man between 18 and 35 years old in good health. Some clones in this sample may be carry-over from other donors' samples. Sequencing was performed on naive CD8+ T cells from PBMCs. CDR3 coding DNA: TGTGCCAGCAGTTCCGGTCCTTCCGGAAACAATGAGCAGTTCTTC. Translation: CASSSGPSGNNEQFF.